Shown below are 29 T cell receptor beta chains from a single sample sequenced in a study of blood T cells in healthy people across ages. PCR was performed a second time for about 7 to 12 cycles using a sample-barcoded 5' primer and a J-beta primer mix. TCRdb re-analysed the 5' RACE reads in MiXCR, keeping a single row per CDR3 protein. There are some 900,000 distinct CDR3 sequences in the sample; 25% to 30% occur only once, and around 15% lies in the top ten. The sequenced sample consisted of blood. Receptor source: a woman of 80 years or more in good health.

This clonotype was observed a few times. CDR3 in amino acids: CASSQVTLPEYGYTF. Here the CDR3 DNA reads TGCGCCAGCAGCCAAGTAACACTCCCTGAGTATGGCTACACCTTC. The chain is built from TRBV4-1 and TRBJ1-2; D is unclear. This CDR3 comprises 15 residues. CDR1 MGHRA and CDR2 YSYEKL come from the germline V gene. Deletions cut 1 base from V and 5 bases from J, with 14 bases between.

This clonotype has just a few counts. CDR3 bases: TGTGCCAGCAGCCCGGAGGGGTATCAGCCCCAGCATTTT. It yields the protein CASSPEGYQPQHF. V is TRBV7-8 and J is TRBJ1-5, with a possible D match to TRBD1 (5 bases). The germline gives CDR1 SGHVS, CDR2 FQNEAQ. V was pared by 5 bases and J by 5 bases, with 10 bases between. The CDR3 contains 13 residues.

This CDR3 is CASSPGGQNYGYTF. CDR3 coding DNA: TGTGCCAGCTCACCCGGGGGGCAGAACTATGGCTACACCTTC. This chain uses TRBV18 with TRBJ1-2, with D possibly being TRBD1 (6 bases). The V end lost 3 bases, the J end lost 2 bases, and 10 bases lay between the germline ends. CDR1 and CDR2 from the germline V gene are KGHSH and LQKENI. The CDR3 is 14 amino acids.

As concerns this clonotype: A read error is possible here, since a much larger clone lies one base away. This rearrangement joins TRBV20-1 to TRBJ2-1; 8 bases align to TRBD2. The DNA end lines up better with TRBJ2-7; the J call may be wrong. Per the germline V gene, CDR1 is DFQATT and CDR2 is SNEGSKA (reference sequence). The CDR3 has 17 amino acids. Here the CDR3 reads CSAHSGHERGPYNEQYF. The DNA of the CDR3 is TGCAGTGCTCATTCAGGACATGAGCGGGGGCCGTACAATGAGCAGTACTTC.

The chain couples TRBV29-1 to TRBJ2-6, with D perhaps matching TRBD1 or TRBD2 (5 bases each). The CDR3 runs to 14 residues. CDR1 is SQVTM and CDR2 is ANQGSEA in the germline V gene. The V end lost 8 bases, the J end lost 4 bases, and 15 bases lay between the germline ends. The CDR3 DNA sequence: TGCAGCACATCTCAGGGACCCGGGGCCAACGTCCTGACTTTC. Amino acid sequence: CSTSQGPGANVLTF.

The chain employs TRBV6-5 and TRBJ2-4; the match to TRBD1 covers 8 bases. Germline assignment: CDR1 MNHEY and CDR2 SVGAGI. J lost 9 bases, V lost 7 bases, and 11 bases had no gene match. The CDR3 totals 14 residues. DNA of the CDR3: TGTGCCAGCACCCAGGGGCAGGGGGCCAGCATTCAGTACTTC. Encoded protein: CASTQGQGASIQYF.

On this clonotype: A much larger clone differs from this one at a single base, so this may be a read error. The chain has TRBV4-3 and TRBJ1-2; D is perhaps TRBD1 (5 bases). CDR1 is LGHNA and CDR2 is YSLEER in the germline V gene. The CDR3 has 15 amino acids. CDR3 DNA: TGCGCCGGCAGCCAGGGTGGCAGATCGAACTATGGCTACACCTTC. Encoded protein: CAGSQGGRSNYGYTF.

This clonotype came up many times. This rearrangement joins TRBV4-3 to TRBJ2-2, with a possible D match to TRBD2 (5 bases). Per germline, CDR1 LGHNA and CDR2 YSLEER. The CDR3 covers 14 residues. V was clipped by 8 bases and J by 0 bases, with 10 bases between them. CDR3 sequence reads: CASGRGANTGELFF. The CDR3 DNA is TGCGCCAGCGGCCGGGGAGCGAACACCGGGGAGCTGTTTTTT.

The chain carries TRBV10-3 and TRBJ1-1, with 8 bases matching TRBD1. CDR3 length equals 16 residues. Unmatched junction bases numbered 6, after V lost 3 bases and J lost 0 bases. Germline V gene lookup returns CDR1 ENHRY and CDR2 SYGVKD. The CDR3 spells CAISERTGFMNTEAFF. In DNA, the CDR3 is TGTGCCATCAGTGAAAGGACAGGGTTCATGAACACTGAAGCTTTCTTT.

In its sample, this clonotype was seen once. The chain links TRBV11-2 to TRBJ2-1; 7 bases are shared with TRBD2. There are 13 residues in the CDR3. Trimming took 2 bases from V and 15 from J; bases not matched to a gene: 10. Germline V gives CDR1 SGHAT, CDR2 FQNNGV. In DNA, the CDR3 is TGTGCCAGCAGCTTACGGACTAGTGCACAGGCGTTCTTC. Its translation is CASSLRTSAQAFF.

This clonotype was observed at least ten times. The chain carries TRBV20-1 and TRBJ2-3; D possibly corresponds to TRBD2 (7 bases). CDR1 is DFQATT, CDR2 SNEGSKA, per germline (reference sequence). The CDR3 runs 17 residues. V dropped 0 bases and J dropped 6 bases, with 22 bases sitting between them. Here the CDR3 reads CSARDWGGVRLSDTQYF. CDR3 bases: TGCAGTGCTAGAGATTGGGGGGGCGTCCGGCTGTCGGATACGCAGTATTTT.

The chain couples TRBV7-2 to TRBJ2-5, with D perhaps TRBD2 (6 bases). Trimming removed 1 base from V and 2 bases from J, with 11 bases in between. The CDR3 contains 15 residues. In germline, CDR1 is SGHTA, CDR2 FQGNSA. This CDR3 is CASSLVPSVQETQYF. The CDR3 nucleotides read TGTGCCAGCAGCTTAGTGCCTAGCGTACAAGAGACCCAGTACTTC.

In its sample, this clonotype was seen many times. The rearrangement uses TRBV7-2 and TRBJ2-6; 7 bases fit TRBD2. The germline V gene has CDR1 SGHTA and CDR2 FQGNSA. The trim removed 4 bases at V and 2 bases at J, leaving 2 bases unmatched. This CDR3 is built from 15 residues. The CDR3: CASSWGGTGANVLTF. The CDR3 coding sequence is TGTGCCAGCAGCTGGGGGGGGACTGGGGCCAACGTCCTGACTTTC. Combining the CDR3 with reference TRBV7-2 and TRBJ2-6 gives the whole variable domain GAGVSQSPSNKVTEKGKDVELRCDPISGHTALYWYRQSLGQGLEFLIYFQGNSAPDKSGLPSDRFSAERTGGSVSTLTIQRTQQEDSAVYLCASSWGGTGANVLTFGAGSRLTVL.

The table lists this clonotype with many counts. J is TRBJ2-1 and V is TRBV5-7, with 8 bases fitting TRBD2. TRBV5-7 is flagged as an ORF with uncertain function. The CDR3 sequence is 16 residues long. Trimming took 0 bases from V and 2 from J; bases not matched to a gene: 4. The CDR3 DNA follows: TGTGCCAGCAGCTTGGCGCGGGGGGCTACCTACAATGAGCAGTTCTTC. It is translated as CASSLARGATYNEQFF.

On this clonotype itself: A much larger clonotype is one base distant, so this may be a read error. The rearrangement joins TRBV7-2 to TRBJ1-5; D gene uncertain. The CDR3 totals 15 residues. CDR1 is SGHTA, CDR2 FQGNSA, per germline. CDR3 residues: CAGSLMMGGNQPQHF. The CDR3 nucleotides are TGTGCCGGCAGCTTAATGATGGGAGGCAATCAGCCCCAGCATTTT.

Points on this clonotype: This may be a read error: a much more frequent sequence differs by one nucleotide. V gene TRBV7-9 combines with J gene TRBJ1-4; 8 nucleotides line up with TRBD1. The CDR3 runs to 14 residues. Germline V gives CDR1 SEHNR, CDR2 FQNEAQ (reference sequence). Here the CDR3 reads CTSSFGQGTEKLFF. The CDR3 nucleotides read TGTACCAGCAGCTTTGGACAGGGAACTGAAAAACTGTTTTTT.

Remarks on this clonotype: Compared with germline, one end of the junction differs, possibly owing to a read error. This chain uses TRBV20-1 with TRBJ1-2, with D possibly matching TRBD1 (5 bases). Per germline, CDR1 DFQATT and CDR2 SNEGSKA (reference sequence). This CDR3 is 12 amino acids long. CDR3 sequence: CSASSGDYGHTF. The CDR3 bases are TGCAGTGCTAGTTCGGGGGACTATGGCCACACCTTC.

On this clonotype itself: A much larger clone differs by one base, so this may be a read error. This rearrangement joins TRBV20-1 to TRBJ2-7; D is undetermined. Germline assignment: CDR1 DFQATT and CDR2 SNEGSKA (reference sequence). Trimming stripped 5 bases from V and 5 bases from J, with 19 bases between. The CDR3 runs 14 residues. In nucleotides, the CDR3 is TGCAGTGCTTTACACGGCAGATATACTAACGAGCAGTACTTC. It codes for CSALHGRYTNEQYF.

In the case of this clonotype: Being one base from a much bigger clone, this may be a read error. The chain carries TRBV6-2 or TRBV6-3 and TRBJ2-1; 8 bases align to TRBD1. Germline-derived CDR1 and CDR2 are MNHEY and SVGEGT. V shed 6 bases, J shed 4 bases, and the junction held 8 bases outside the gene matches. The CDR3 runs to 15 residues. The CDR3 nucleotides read TGTGCCAGCAGCTCAGGGGGCGCCAAGTACAATGAGCAGTTCTTC. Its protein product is CASSSGGAKYNEQFF.

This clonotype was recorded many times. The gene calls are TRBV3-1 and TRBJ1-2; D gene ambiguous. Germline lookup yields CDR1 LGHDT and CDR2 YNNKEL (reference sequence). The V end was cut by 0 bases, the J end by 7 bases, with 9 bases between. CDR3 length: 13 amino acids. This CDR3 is CASSQDLRTGYTF. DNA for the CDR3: TGTGCCAGCAGCCAAGATTTAAGGACTGGCTACACCTTC.

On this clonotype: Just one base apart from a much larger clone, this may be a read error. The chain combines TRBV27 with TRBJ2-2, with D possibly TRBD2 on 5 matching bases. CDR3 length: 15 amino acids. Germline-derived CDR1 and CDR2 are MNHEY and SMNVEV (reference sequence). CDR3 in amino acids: CASSLSGSGSGKLFF. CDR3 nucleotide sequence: TGTGCCAGCAGTTTATCTGGCAGCGGTTCCGGGAAGCTGTTTTTT.

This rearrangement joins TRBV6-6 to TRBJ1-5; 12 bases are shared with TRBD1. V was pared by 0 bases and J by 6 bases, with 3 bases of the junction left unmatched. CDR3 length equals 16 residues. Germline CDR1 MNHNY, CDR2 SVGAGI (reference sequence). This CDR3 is CASSYSGQGAAQPQHF. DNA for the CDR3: TGTGCCAGCAGTTACTCGGGACAGGGGGCTGCTCAGCCCCAGCATTTT.

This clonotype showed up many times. As DNA, the CDR3 is TGTGCCAGCAGCCAAGGTGGAGACTTTACAGATACGCAGTATTTT. It specifies CASSQGGDFTDTQYF. The rearrangement links TRBV3-1 to TRBJ2-3; D unclear. V lost 1 base, J lost 3 bases, and 11 bases lay in between. Germline V gene lookup returns CDR1 LGHDT and CDR2 YNNKEL (reference sequence). CDR3 size: 15 residues.

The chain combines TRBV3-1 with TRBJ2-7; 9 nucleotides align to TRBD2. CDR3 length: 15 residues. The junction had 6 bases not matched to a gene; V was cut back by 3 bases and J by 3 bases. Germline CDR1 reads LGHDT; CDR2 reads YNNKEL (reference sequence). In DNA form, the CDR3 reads TGTGCCAGCAGCCAGGGTGGGACTAGCAGCTACGAGCAGTACTTC. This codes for CASSQGGTSSYEQYF.

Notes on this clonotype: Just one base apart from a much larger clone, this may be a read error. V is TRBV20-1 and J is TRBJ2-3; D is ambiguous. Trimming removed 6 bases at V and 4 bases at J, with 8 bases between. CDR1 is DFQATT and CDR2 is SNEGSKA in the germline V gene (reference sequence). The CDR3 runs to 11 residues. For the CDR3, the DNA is TGCAGTGCGGACCCCGCAGATACGCAGTATTTT. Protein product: CSADPADTQYF.

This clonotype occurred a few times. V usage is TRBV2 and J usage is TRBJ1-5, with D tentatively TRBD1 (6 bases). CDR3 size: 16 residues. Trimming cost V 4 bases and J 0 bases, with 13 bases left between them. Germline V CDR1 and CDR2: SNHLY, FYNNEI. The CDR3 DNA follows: TGTGCCAGCAGTGGAGATCCGGGGGCTAGCAATCAGCCCCAGCATTTT. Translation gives CASSGDPGASNQPQHF.

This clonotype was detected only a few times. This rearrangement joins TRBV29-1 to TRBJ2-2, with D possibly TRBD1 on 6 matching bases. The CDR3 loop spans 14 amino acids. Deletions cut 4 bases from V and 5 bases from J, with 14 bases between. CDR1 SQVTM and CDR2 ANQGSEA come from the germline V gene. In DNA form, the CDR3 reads TGCAGCGTTGTGAAGGACAGTTGGACCGGGGAGCTGTTTTTT. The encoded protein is CSVVKDSWTGELFF.

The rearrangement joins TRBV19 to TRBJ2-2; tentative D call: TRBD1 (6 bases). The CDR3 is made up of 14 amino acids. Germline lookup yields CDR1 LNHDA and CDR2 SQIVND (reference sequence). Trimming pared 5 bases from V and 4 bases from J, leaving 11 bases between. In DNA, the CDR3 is TGTGCCAGTAGTGTTCGGACAGTCACCGGGGAGCTGTTTTTT. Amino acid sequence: CASSVRTVTGELFF.

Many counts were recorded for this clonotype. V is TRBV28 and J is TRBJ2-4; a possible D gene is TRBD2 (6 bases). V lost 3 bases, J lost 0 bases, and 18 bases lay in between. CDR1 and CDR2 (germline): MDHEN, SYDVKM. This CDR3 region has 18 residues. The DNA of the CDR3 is TGTGCCAGCAGTTTCCGGGGGTCCCCTTACGGAGCCAAAAACATTCAGTACTTC. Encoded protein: CASSFRGSPYGAKNIQYF.